This T cell receptor (beta chain) was profiled in a study of OX40 agonist ivuxolimab in advanced cancers. Overall study results and limits: Patients with a partial response at 0.1-3.0 mg/kg had among the lowest clonal expansion.

Comments on this clone: Its antigen remains unknown.

TCRdb's copy holds only in-frame clones and misses some; the assay was immunoSEQ multiplex PCR. The sample has tens of thousands of clones, 89% seen once; the top ten hold 4%. This CDR3 spans 15 amino acids. Germline-derived CDR1 and CDR2 are MNHEY and SVGAGI. Unmatched junction bases numbered 7, after V lost 5 bases and J lost 3 bases. The V call is TRBV6-5, the J call TRBJ1-5, with 7 bases that match TRBD1. The clonotype was recovered from an adult with an advanced solid tumor such as melanoma, head and neck, liver or kidney cancer. This specimen consisted of CD4+ or CD8+ T cells sorted from blood, obtained in a trial of the OX40 agonist ivuxolimab. Written as DNA, the CDR3 is TGTGCCAGCAGTCCGACAGGGCTTCTCAATCAGCCCCAGCATTTT. This translates into CASSPTGLLNQPQHF.